This is a list of T cell receptor beta chains from one sample in a study of blood T cell repertoires in COVID-19. TCRdb's table, derived via immunoSEQ multiplex PCR, lists solely in-frame clones and lacks some. Of over 250,000 clones in the sample, about 88% were seen once. Material: peripheral blood. Receptors originate from an older woman with COVID-19, enrolled during active disease. CDR3s include the opening cysteine and the closing phenylalanine or tryptophan. Each record gives: J gene, V gene, CDR3 protein.

j_gene: TRBJ2-2; v_gene: TRBV6-2/TRBV6-3; CDR3aa: CASSYSQGTGELFF
j_gene: TRBJ2-3; v_gene: TRBV7-2; CDR3aa: CASSLNQLAKDTQYF
j_gene: TRBJ2-2; v_gene: TRBV4-3; CDR3aa: CASSQDGLEGAGELFF
j_gene: TRBJ1-6; v_gene: TRBV27; CDR3aa: CASKSSGPGNSPLHF
j_gene: TRBJ1-5; v_gene: TRBV18; CDR3aa: CASSPGQDNQPQHF
j_gene: TRBJ1-1; v_gene: TRBV6-6; CDR3aa: CASSYSRLDTEAFF
j_gene: TRBJ2-3; v_gene: TRBV6-2/TRBV6-3; CDR3aa: CASSYRAGGSDTQYF
j_gene: TRBJ1-1; v_gene: TRBV3-1/TRBV3-2; CDR3aa: CASSQGNRVNTEAFF
j_gene: TRBJ1-5; v_gene: TRBV28; CDR3aa: CASSPRVLRLNQPQHF
j_gene: TRBJ2-7; v_gene: TRBV6-1; CDR3aa: CASSERRAGEQYF
j_gene: TRBJ2-1; v_gene: TRBV11-2; CDR3aa: CASSFGGGPFYEQFF
j_gene: TRBJ2-3; v_gene: TRBV9; CDR3aa: CASSRSGTVSTDTQYF
j_gene: TRBJ2-3; v_gene: TRBV30; CDR3aa: CAWSVLRGSTDTQYF
j_gene: TRBJ2-7; v_gene: TRBV4-1; CDR3aa: CASSQDRSGGPYEQYF
j_gene: TRBJ1-3; v_gene: TRBV5-1; CDR3aa: CASSLAGTVAGNTIYF
j_gene: TRBJ1-6; v_gene: TRBV14; CDR3aa: CASSQVNRGSPLHF
j_gene: TRBJ2-3; v_gene: TRBV2; CDR3aa: CASRRGTGVTDTQYF
j_gene: TRBJ2-7; v_gene: TRBV5-6; CDR3aa: CASSLGLGYEQYF
j_gene: TRBJ2-5; v_gene: TRBV7-2; CDR3aa: CASSPRGVATQYF
j_gene: TRBJ2-7; v_gene: TRBV5-4; CDR3aa: CASSLGGSSYEQYF
j_gene: TRBJ1-2; v_gene: TRBV9; CDR3aa: CASKGRDYGYTF
j_gene: TRBJ2-5; v_gene: TRBV2; CDR3aa: CASSRVETQYF
j_gene: TRBJ1-2; v_gene: TRBV5-1; CDR3aa: CASSQGRNYGYTF
j_gene: TRBJ2-2; v_gene: TRBV4-2; CDR3aa: CASSQFTETTSGELFF
j_gene: TRBJ1-6; v_gene: TRBV5-1; CDR3aa: CASSLAGYSPLHF
j_gene: TRBJ1-2; v_gene: TRBV5-1; CDR3aa: CASSLGEGIYGYTF
j_gene: TRBJ1-4; v_gene: TRBV30; CDR3aa: CAWRAVDREKLFF
j_gene: TRBJ2-1; v_gene: TRBV6-2/TRBV6-3; CDR3aa: CASSRLDNEQFF
j_gene: TRBJ2-1; v_gene: TRBV3-1/TRBV3-2; CDR3aa: CASSQMSGGLPEQFF
j_gene: TRBJ2-2; v_gene: TRBV29-1; CDR3aa: CSVERGGRFANTGELFF
j_gene: TRBJ1-2; v_gene: TRBV7-9; CDR3aa: CASSPRVGGEGYGYTF
j_gene: TRBJ1-1; v_gene: TRBV19; CDR3aa: CASSIGGTGDEAFF
j_gene: TRBJ2-5; v_gene: TRBV6-6; CDR3aa: CASSSQETQYF
j_gene: TRBJ2-7; v_gene: TRBV5-4; CDR3aa: CASSLGTGEYEQYF
j_gene: TRBJ2-5; v_gene: TRBV18; CDR3aa: CASSPPAGGQETQYF
j_gene: TRBJ2-6; v_gene: TRBV19; CDR3aa: CASSTDRGTNVLTF
j_gene: TRBJ2-7; v_gene: TRBV27; CDR3aa: CASSSPVGGMGSYEQYF
j_gene: TRBJ2-7; v_gene: TRBV23-1; CDR3aa: CASRAGTGGITYEQYF
j_gene: TRBJ1-2; v_gene: TRBV1; CDR3aa: CTSSRFWTSGGYTF
j_gene: TRBJ1-2; v_gene: TRBV27; CDR3aa: CASSVTDSFYGYTF
j_gene: TRBJ2-7; v_gene: TRBV29-1; CDR3aa: CSYTWATNPPIF